This TCR beta chain was recovered during a study of Graves' ophthalmopathy and Graves' hyperthyroidism. V gave up 0 bases and J gave up 0 bases, with 15 bases separating them. Germline V CDR1 and CDR2: LGHNA, YSLEER. The CDR3 contains 18 residues. RNA transcripts were the template, and TCR beta CDR3 regions were amplified from them. A first-round RT-PCR used HTBI primers, followed by a second-round multiplex PCR. Using its own MiXCR run on the multiplex PCR reads, TCRdb lists one record per CDR3 protein. The data contain some 350,000 distinct CDR3 sequences, about a sixth of them singletons. In this sample, this clonotype turned up many times.

The sequence derives from an adult woman with stable Graves' hyperthyroidism. The sample taken for sequencing was peripheral blood. This chain links TRBV4-3 with TRBJ1-3; TRBD1 might be the D (5 bases). CDR3 coding DNA: TGCGCCAGCAGCCAAGATACCGGGGGTACGAGCTCTGGAAACACCATATATTTT. It translates to CASSQDTGGTSSGNTIYF.